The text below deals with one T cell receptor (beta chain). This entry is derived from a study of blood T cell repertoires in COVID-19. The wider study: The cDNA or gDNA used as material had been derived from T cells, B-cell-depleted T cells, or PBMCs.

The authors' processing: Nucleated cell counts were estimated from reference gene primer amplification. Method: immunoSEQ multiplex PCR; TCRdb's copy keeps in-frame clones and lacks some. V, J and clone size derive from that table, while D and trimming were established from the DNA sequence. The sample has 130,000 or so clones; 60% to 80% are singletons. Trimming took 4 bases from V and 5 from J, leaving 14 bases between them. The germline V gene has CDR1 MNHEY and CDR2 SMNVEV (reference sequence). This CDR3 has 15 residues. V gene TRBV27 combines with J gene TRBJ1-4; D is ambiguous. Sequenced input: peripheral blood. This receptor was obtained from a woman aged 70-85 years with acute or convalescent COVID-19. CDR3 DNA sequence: TGTGCCAGCAGTTCTCCGGATGCGGGGAATGAAAAACTGTTTTTT. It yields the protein CASSSPDAGNEKLFF.